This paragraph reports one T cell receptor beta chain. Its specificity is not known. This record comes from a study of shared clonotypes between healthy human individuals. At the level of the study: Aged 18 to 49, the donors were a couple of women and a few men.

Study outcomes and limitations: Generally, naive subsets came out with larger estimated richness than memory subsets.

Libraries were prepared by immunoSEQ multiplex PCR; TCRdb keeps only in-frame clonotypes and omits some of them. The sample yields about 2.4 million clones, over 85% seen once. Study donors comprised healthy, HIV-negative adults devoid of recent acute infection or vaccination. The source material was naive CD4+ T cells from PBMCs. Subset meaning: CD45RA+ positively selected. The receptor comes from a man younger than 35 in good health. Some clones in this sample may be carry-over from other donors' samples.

The CDR3 sequence: CASSKGGTESLVYEQYF. CDR3 nucleotides: TGCGCCAGCAGCAAGGGTGGGACGGAGTCTCTAGTCTACGAGCAGTACTTC. The chain uses TRBV5-1 and TRBJ2-7; D may correspond to TRBD1 or TRBD2 (5 bases each). The CDR3 runs 17 residues. Trimming removed 4 bases from V and 3 bases from J, with 23 bases in between. Germline lookup yields CDR1 SGHRS and CDR2 YFSETQ.